This T cell receptor beta chain was sequenced in a study of T-cell memory formation after mild COVID-19. TCRdb re-derived calls from the 5' RACE reads in MiXCR, one entry per CDR3 protein. The sample holds fewer than 150,000 distinct CDR3 sequences; approximately 17% are singletons and the top ten take 5.2%. Overall study results and limits: Researchers report contracting CD4+ clones mostly in CM and EM, with CD8+ clones in EMRA. Among clones peaking at day 37 in the second wave, SARS-CoV-2 specificity remained unconfirmed. Clones contracting across day 15 to 85 had a balanced CD4/CD8 profile; later expanding clones leaned CD4+. Some SARS-CoV-2-responding clones were already detected in memory before infection.

This clonotype was found many times. What it binds is not known. The sequence was obtained from a man between 18 and 35 years old who had mild COVID-19 (a few samples of this study predate the infection). Cell type and time point are not known. The source material was PBMCs or a T cell subset sorted from them (not recorded which).

CDR3 residues: CASSQVETQYF. The CDR3 DNA reads TGTGCCAGCAGCCAAGTCGAGACCCAGTACTTC. The chain recombines TRBV3-1 with TRBJ2-5; D ambiguous. The CDR3 is 11 amino acids. Trimming took off 1 base at V and 5 bases at J, with 2 bases between the two ends. Germline values: CDR1 LGHDT, CDR2 YNNKEL (reference sequence).